This entry lists 6 T cell receptor beta chains sequenced from one sample in a study of blood T cell repertoires in COVID-19. The protocol was immunoSEQ multiplex PCR, while the TCRdb copy is restricted to in-frame clones and leaves out a portion. The repertoire holds some 60,000 clones, 90% seen once, with about 1.3% in the top ten. The sample comprised peripheral blood. The receptor set was obtained from a man between 60 and 70 years old with acute or convalescent COVID-19.

The chain is built from TRBV18 and TRBJ2-7; tentatively, D is TRBD2 (6 bases). This CDR3 spans 12 amino acids. Germline assignment: CDR1 KGHSH and CDR2 LQKENI. The V and J ends lost 6 bases and 7 bases respectively, with 13 bases between them. CDR3 bases: TGTGCCAGCTCTCGACAGAGCGGGGAGCAGTACTTC. Translation: CASSRQSGEQYF.

This chain links TRBV2 with TRBJ2-3; TRBD1 aligns across 8 bases. V lost 8 bases and J lost 14; bases outside the gene matches: 12. Germline assignment: CDR1 SNHLY and CDR2 FYNNEI. The CDR3 extends over 12 amino acids. CDR3 bases: TGTGCCAGCCATGAGGACAGGGCTAATGGGTATTTT. Translating it yields CASHEDRANGYF. The whole variable domain, remainder taken from reference TRBV2 and TRBJ2-3, is EPEVTQTPSHQVTQMGQEVILRCVPISNHLYFYWYRQILGQKVEFLVSFYNNEISEKSEIFDDQFSVERPDGSNFTLKIRSTKLEDSAMYFCASHEDRANGYFGPGTRLTVL.

This chain links TRBV7-3 with TRBJ1-3, with D maybe TRBD1 (6 bases). Trimming took 1 base from V and 4 from J, leaving 8 bases between them. Germline V CDR1 and CDR2: SGHTA, FQGTGA. The CDR3 spans 14 residues. Here the CDR3 reads CASSLRGGGNTIYF. The CDR3, as DNA: TGTGCCAGCAGCTTAAGAGGGGGAGGAAACACCATATATTTT.

The gene calls are TRBV2 and TRBJ1-4; the D is unclear. V dropped 7 bases and J dropped 7 bases, with 19 bases sitting between them. The CDR3 consists of 15 residues. Looked up from germline, CDR1 is SNHLY and CDR2 is FYNNEI. DNA for the CDR3: TGTGCCAGCACTGAGGAGCGGCTTGACGGTGAAAAACTGTTTTTT. Protein product: CASTEERLDGEKLFF.

The chain links TRBV29-1 to TRBJ1-5, with D unclear. V lost 5 bases and J 3 bases, leaving 14 bases between the germline ends. The CDR3 has 14 amino acids. Germline assignment: CDR1 SQVTM and CDR2 ANQGSEA. The chain's CDR3 is CSVMFGLNNQPQHF. CDR3 DNA sequence: TGCAGCGTTATGTTCGGACTCAACAATCAGCCCCAGCATTTT.

The V and J genes are TRBV12-3 or TRBV12-4 and TRBJ1-1; D is unclear. The CDR3 sequence is 12 residues long. V lost 1 base to trimming and J lost 11 bases, with 11 bases between them. CDR3 sequence (DNA): TGTGCCAGCAGTTTAGAGGGCAGCGGGGCTTTCTTT. Its protein is CASSLEGSGAFF.